This TCR beta chain was documented in a study of immune cell composition in non-small cell lung cancer. Produced via immunoSEQ multiplex PCR; TCRdb's table is partial and in-frame only. The repertoire has more than 14,000 clones, about 69% of them found once; the top ten carry 7.5%. In the case of this clone: Its target is unknown.

The CDR3 contains 15 residues. The germline gives CDR1 SGHVS, CDR2 FNYEAQ. V was trimmed by 5 bases and J by 1 base, leaving 13 bases between them. Study conclusions and caveats: Smoking pack-years did not significantly correlate with tumour TCR-beta clonality. Squamous lung tumours showed higher top 10 clone scores and clonality than adenocarcinomas.

The chain couples TRBV7-6 to TRBJ2-3; possible D gene TRBD1, 6 bases. Material: lung tumor tissue. The clonotype was recovered from a human donor with non-small cell lung cancer. Written as DNA, the CDR3 is TGTGCCAGCAGCCTCAGGGGCTCGGGCACAGATACGCAGTATTTT. Protein sequence: CASSLRGSGTDTQYF.